This TCR beta chain stems from a study of cytomegalovirus exposure and HLA in healthy donors. Study-level points and caveats: Reported results showed that the classifier diagnosed cytomegalovirus status with high specificity and sensitivity. A later analysis, which compared TCR beta chains of equal frequency, found the HLA-associated ones more clonally expanded.

The V gene lost 4 bases and the J gene lost 4 bases, with 9 bases spanning the gap. Germline CDR1 and CDR2: SQVTM and ANQGSEA. CDR3 length equals 12 residues. As concerns this clone: Antigen: not known.

13 Jbeta primers and 60 Vbeta primers were used for the PCR. Here immunoSEQ multiplex PCR was the method, and the copy in TCRdb shows in-frame clones only, minus some. The table includes about 110,000 clones, over 70% detected once. The sequence came from a boy under 18 in good health and CMV-seronegative. The sequenced sample was PBMCs. The chain is built from TRBV29-1 and TRBJ2-3; TRBD1 might be the D (5 bases). CDR3 bases: TGCAGCGTTGCCCTAGGGGCAGATACGCAGTATTTT. Protein: CSVALGADTQYF.